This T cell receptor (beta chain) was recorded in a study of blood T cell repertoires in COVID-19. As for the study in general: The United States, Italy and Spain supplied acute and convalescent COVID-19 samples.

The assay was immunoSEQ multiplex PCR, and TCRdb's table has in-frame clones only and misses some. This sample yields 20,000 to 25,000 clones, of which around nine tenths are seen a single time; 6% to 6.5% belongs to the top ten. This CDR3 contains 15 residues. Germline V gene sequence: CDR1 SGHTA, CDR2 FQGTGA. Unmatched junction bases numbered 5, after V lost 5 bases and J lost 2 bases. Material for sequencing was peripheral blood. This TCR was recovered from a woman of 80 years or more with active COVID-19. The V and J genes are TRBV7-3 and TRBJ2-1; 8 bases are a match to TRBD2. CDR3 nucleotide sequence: TGTGCCAGCAGCCTTTTAGCGGGGACCTACAATGAGCAGTTCTTC. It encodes CASSLLAGTYNEQFF. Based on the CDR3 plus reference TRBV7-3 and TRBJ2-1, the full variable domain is GAGVSQTPSNKVTEKGKYVELRCDPISGHTALYWYRQSLGQGPEFLIYFQGTGAADDSGLPNDRFFAVRPEGSVSTLKIQRTERGDSAVYLCASSLLAGTYNEQFFGPGTRLTVL.